This T cell receptor beta chain was identified during a study of T-cell reconstitution after alpha-beta-depleted transplantation in children. This clonotype was seen many times. This CDR3 is 16 amino acids long. Germline assignment: CDR1 SGHRS and CDR2 YFSETQ. Losses at the gene ends were 1 base for V and 5 bases for J; bases not matched to a gene: 8. Construction of the TCRbeta library involved unique molecular identifiers. TCRdb itself ran the PCR reads through MiXCR, one entry per CDR3 protein. The repertoire includes about 230,000 distinct CDR3 sequences, more than 7.5% of them detected once, and around 5% sits in the top ten.

Sequencing used PBMCs from the stem cell graft donor, obtained from the stem cell graft. The sequence derives from a human donor who donated a stem cell graft to a child with SCID. The genes are TRBV5-1 and TRBJ2-3, with 9 nucleotides matching TRBD1. DNA of the CDR3: TGCGCCAGCAGCTTGTCCCGGCCGGACAGGGGAGATACGCAGTATTTT. Translating gives CASSLSRPDRGDTQYF.